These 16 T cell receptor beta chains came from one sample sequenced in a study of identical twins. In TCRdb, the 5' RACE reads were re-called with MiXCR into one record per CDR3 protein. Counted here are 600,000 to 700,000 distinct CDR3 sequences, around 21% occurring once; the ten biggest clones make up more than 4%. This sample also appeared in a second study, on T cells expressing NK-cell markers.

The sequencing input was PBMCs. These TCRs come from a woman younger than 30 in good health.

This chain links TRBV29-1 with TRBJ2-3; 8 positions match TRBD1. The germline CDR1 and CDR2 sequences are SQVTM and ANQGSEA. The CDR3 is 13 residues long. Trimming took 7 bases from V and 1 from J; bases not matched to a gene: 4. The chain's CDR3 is CSGGQGGTDTQYF. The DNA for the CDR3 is TGCAGCGGAGGACAGGGCGGCACAGATACGCAGTATTTT.

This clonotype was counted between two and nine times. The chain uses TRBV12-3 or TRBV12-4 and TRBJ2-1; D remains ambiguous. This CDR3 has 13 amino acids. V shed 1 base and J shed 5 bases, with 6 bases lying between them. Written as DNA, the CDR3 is TGTGCCAGCAGTTTAGGACATGACAATGAGCAGTTCTTC. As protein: CASSLGHDNEQFF.

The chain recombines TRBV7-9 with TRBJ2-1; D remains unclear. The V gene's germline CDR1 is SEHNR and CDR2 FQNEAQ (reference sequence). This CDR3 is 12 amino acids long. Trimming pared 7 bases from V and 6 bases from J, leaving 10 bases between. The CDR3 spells CASTRWGNEQFF. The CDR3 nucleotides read TGTGCCAGCACCCGCTGGGGCAATGAGCAGTTCTTC. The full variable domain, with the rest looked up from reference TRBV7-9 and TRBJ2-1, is DTGVSQNPRHKITKRGQNVTFRCDPISEHNRLYWYRQTLGQGPEFLTYFQNEAQLEKSRLLSDRFSAERPKGSFSTLEIQRTEQGDSAMYLCASTRWGNEQFFGPGTRLTVL.

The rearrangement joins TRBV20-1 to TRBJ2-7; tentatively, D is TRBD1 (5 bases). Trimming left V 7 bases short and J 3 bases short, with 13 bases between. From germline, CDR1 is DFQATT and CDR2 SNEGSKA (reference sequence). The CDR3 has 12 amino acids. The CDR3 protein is CSVRLRGYEQYF. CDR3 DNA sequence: TGCAGTGTCCGGCTTAGGGGCTACGAGCAGTACTTC.

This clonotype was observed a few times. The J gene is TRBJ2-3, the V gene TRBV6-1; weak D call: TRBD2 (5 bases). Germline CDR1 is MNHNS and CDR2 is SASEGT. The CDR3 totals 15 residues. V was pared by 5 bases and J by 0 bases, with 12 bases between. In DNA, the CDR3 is TGTGCCAGCAGTCGGACTGAAATTAGCACAGATACGCAGTATTTT. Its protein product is CASSRTEISTDTQYF.

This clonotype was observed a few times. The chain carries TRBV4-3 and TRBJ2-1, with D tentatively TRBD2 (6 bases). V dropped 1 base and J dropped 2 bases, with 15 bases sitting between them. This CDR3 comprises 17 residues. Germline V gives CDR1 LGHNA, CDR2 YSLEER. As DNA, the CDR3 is TGCGCCAGCAGCCAAGTAGGAGGGAGTGGCGCCTACAATGAGCAGTTCTTC. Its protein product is CASSQVGGSGAYNEQFF.

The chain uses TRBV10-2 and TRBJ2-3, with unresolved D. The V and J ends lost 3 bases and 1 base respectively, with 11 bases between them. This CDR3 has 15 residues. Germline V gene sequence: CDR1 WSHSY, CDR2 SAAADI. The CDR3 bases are TGCGCCAGCAGTGACATCCGCCAGGGCACAGATACGCAGTATTTT. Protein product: CASSDIRQGTDTQYF.

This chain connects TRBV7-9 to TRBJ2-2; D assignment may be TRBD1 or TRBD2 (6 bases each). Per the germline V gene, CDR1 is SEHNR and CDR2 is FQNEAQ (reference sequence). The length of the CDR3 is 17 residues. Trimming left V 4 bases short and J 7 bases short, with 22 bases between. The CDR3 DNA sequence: TGTGCCAGCAGCTCACCATGGGGGGACACAGCCGACGGGGAGCTGTTTTTT. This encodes CASSSPWGDTADGELFF.

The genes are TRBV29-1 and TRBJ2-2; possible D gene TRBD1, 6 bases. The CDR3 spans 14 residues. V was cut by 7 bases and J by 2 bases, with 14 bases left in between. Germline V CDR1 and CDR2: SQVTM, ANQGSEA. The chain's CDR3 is CSAERDTNTGELFF. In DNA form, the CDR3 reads TGCAGCGCCGAGAGGGACACTAACACCGGGGAGCTGTTTTTT.

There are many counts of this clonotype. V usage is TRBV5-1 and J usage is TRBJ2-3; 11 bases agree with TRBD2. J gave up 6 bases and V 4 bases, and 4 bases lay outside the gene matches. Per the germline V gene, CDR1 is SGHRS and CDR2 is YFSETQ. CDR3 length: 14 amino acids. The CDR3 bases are TGCGCCAGCAGCCGAAGGACTAGCGGGGATACGCAGTATTTT. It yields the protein CASSRRTSGDTQYF.

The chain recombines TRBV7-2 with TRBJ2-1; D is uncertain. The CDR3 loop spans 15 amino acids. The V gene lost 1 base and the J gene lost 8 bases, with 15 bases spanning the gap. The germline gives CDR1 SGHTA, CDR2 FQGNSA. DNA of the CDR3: TGTGCCAGCAGCTTAGTTTATGGCCCCAGACATGAGCAGTTCTTC. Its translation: CASSLVYGPRHEQFF.

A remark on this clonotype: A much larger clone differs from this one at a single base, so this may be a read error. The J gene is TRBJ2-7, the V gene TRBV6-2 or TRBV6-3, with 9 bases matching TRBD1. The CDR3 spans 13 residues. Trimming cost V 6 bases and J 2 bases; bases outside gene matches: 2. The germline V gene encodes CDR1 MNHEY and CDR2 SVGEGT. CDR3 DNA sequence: TGTGCCAGCAGAAGGACAGGGGCCTACGAGCAGTACTTC. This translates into CASRRTGAYEQYF.

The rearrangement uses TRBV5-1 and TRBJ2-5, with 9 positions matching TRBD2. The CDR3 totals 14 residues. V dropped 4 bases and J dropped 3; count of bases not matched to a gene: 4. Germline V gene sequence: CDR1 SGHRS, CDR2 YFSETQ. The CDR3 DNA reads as TGCGCCAGCAGCCGTCCTAGCGGGGAAGAGACCCAGTACTTC. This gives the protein CASSRPSGEETQYF.

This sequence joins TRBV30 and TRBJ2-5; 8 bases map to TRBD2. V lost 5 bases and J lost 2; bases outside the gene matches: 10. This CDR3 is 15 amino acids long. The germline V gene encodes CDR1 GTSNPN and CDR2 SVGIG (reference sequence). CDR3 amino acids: CAWGPGLGNQETQYF. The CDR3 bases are TGTGCCTGGGGACCGGGACTAGGGAATCAAGAGACCCAGTACTTC.

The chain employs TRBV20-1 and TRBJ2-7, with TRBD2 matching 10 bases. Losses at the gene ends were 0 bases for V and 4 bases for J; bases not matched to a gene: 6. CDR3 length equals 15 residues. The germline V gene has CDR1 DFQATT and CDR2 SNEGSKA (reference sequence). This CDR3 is CSARDPGTSVYEQYF. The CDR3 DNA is TGCAGTGCTAGAGATCCCGGGACTAGCGTTTACGAGCAGTACTTC.

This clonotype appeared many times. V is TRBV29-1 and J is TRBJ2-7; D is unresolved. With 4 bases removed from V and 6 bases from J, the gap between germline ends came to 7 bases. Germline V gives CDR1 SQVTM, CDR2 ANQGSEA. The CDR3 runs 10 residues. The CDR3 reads CSVATGEQYF. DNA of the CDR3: TGCAGCGTTGCCACGGGCGAGCAGTACTTC.